A single T cell receptor (beta chain) is shown here with its context. Its antigen is currently not known. Base qualities are not recorded, but no much larger clone differs from it by a single base. The CDR3 regions of human TCRbeta chains were subjected to immunosequencing. As for how the authors treated the data: TCRs in the repertoires were matched against a reference library of SARS-CoV-2-specific TCRs that had been generated with the MIRA antigen-specificity platform. Breadth was defined as the fraction of unique TCRs that were SARS-CoV-2-associated, and depth was defined as the fraction of total T cells that were SARS-CoV-2-associated. Using the MIRA data, each spike-specific TCR was mapped to the spike region that the TCR reacts to and placed in a CD4 or CD8 class. Log10-transformed breadth and depth values were compared by one-way ANOVA with Sidak's multiple comparisons tests. In its TCRdb copy, this immuneACCESS table keeps in-frame sequences only and misses some clones. Where compared with another copy, unresolved V genes explain less than half of these, and the others have no known cause. Clone size and V and J calls were adopted from that table, with D and trimming inferred from the DNA. In this sample the table shows tens of thousands of clones, about 91% of which occur a single time. The ten largest clones take up 2.7% of the sample.

The sample belongs to a study of T cell responses to AZD1222 COVID-19 vaccine (dated by TCRdb to 2020 to 2023). Context from the whole study: A total of under 250 trial participants underwent TCR sequencing, of whom around 210 had received two doses of AZD1222 and some 25 had received two doses of the MenACWY control vaccine. Trial participants were enrolled by age into subgroups of 18-55, 56-69 and 70-plus years, and roughly 150, 30 and 60 TCR-sequenced participants, respectively, were included in these subgroups.

Overall study outcomes, separate from this receptor: Most participants were white British and females outnumbered males, and the authors suggested that clonal diversity may have been underestimated. In the small 56-69-year group, the increase in depth fell short of significance, most likely because of low power. No day 14 peak-response samples were available, so repertoires were characterized only after the peak T cell response. Reportedly, almost half of the unique spike-specific TCRs recognized epitopes lying outside the regions that are mutated in the B.1.351 and B.1.1.7 variants. Only five to seven AZD1222 recipients were SARS-CoV-2 seropositive at baseline, limiting conclusions about previously exposed vaccinees. A significant rise in spike-specific TCR breadth and depth was observed after two AZD1222 doses relative to day 0 and relative to MenACWY recipients. Vaccine-associated CD4 TCRs spanned the whole spike protein, with dominant responses in regions 160-218 and 743-854.

What this sample's time point label stands for: about 28 days (+/-7) after the second vaccine dose. Because spike-specific TCR depth and breadth did not differ between the two schedules, AZD1222 recipients who got a second dose at roughly 4 weeks were pooled with those who got a second dose at roughly 12 weeks. Vaccinee samples came from UK trials COV001 and COV002, including a single-blind randomized controlled phase 2/3 trial of AZD1222 (ChAdOx1 nCoV-19) in healthy adults. For TCRbeta chain sequencing, PBMC samples from trial participants were taken at day 0 and at day 28 after the second dose. The germline V gene gives CDR1 as MNHEY and CDR2 as SVGAGI. The CDR3 measures 13 amino acids from cysteine to phenylalanine. The read is trimmed to its CDR3 DNA, 39 bases read in frame from base 1. Trimming removed 6 bases from V and 6 bases from J; the gene matches leave 7 bases unexplained.

The rearrangement joined TRBV6-5 to TRBJ1-1; 7 central bases correspond to TRBD1. Sequenced material: peripheral blood, taken 28 days after the second AZD1222 dose. The TCR comes from an adult who received the AZD1222 COVID-19 vaccine. The DNA is TGTGCCAGCAGCTCGAGGGGGCAGCCTGAAGCTTTCTTT. It specifies CASSSRGQPEAFF.